This passage covers 27 T cell receptor beta chains from one sample sequenced in a study of spatial heterogeneity in lung cancer. Stated time point: sample taken at primary tumor resection. From the 5' RACE reads, TCRdb called clonotypes with MiXCR, one entry per CDR3 protein. The sample includes 7,600 or so distinct CDR3 sequences, around 7% of them seen just once. This specimen was PBMCs, taken at surgery. These receptors all come from a male donor with early-stage non-small cell lung cancer.

This clonotype was detected ten times or more. The J gene is TRBJ1-4, the V gene TRBV5-6; D possibly corresponds to TRBD1 (5 bases). Germline loops: CDR1 SGHDT, CDR2 YYEEEE. This CDR3 is built from 16 residues. Trimming took 4 bases from V and 3 from J, leaving 16 bases between them. The chain's CDR3 is CASSGGSDRPNEKLFF. The CDR3 nucleotides read TGTGCCAGCAGCGGGGGGTCTGACCGCCCTAATGAAAAACTGTTTTTT.

This rearrangement joins TRBV28 to TRBJ2-3; 9 nucleotides match TRBD2. The V segment lost 6 bases and the J segment 8 bases; nucleotides outside the gene matches: 6. Germline CDR1 and CDR2: MDHEN and SYDVKM. The CDR3 runs to 13 residues. The CDR3 DNA reads as TGTGCCAGCAGGGGTCTAGCGGGACTTACGCAGTATTTT. It encodes CASRGLAGLTQYF.

The chain combines TRBV11-3 with TRBJ2-5, with D possibly TRBD2 on 6 matching bases. The CDR3 runs to 13 residues. Trimming pared 5 bases from V and 2 bases from J, leaving 9 bases between. From germline, CDR1 is SGHNT and CDR2 YENEEA. CDR3 bases: TGTGCCAGCAGCCCGGGACTTCAAGAGACCCAGTACTTC. This codes for CASSPGLQETQYF. The full variable domain, rest sourced from reference TRBV11-3 and TRBJ2-5, is EAGVVQSPRYKIIEKKQPVAFWCNPISGHNTLYWYLQNLGQGPELLIRYENEEAVDDSQLPKDRFSAERLKGVDSTLKIQPAELGDSAVYLCASSPGLQETQYFGPGTRLLVL.

This clonotype was observed at least ten times. V and J are TRBV3-1 and TRBJ2-1, with 7 nucleotides matching TRBD1. Germline-derived CDR1 and CDR2 are LGHDT and YNNKEL (reference sequence). Germline trimming cut 0 bases from V and 9 bases from J; bases unmatched to any gene: 11. The CDR3 sequence is 16 residues long. The CDR3 reads CASSQDPGQASGEQFF. As DNA, the CDR3 is TGTGCCAGCAGCCAAGATCCAGGACAGGCGTCCGGTGAGCAGTTCTTC.

This clonotype was detected ten times or more. The chain recombines TRBV28 with TRBJ2-3, with 12 bases matching TRBD2. The CDR3 covers 17 residues. In germline, CDR1 is MDHEN, CDR2 SYDVKM. Trimming cost V 2 bases and J 0 bases; bases outside gene matches: 3. CDR3 amino acids: CASSLPGTSGSTDTQYF. The CDR3, as DNA: TGTGCCAGCAGTTTACCCGGGACTAGCGGGAGCACAGATACGCAGTATTTT.

The chain couples TRBV6-5 to TRBJ1-1; unclear D gene. V was clipped by 5 bases and J by 0 bases, with 10 bases between them. CDR3 size: 14 residues. Germline V gene data show CDR1 as MNHEY and CDR2 as SVGAGI. CDR3 region: CASSHPRLNTEAFF. The CDR3 DNA reads as TGTGCCAGCAGTCACCCAAGATTGAACACTGAAGCTTTCTTT.

This clonotype was found many times. V usage is TRBV9 and J usage is TRBJ2-5, with a weak D call TRBD2 (6 bases). V lost 6 bases and J 1 base, leaving 13 bases between the germline ends. Germline CDR1 reads SGDLS; CDR2 reads YYNGEE. CDR3 length: 14 amino acids. The CDR3 region has the DNA TGTGCCAGCACAACCTCGGGACTCCAAGAGACCCAGTACTTC. Translation: CASTTSGLQETQYF.

This clonotype was seen repeatedly, ten times or more. V and J are TRBV20-1 and TRBJ1-6; 9 nucleotides match TRBD1. In germline, CDR1 is DFQATT, CDR2 SNEGSKA (reference sequence). The V gene end was trimmed by 5 bases and the J gene end by 9 bases; junction bases not matched to a gene: 5. This CDR3 is built from 13 residues. Here the CDR3 reads CSALDRGGSPLHF. The CDR3 region has the DNA TGCAGTGCTCTGGACAGGGGAGGTTCACCCCTCCACTTT.

This clonotype has more than one count but fewer than ten. The chain is built from TRBV13 and TRBJ1-1, with unresolved D. The CDR3 consists of 13 residues. V was shortened by 0 bases and J by 1 base, with 3 bases between the two germline ends. Germline lookup yields CDR1 PRHDT and CDR2 FYEKMQ (reference sequence). CDR3 DNA sequence: TGTGCCAGCAGCTTAGGGCCGAACACTGAAGCTTTCTTT. Protein: CASSLGPNTEAFF.

This clonotype was seen many times. This chain joins TRBV7-2 and TRBJ2-7; D gene uncertain. The CDR3 has 13 residues. Trimming took off 4 bases at V and 1 base at J, with 8 bases between the two ends. The germline CDR1 and CDR2 sequences are SGHTA and FQGNSA. The DNA for the CDR3 is TGTGCCAGCAGCTCCCGGTATTCCTACGAGCAGTACTTC. It yields the protein CASSSRYSYEQYF.

This clonotype was seen at least ten times. One end of the junction fails to match germline, which may point to a read error. The chain joins TRBV7-7 to TRBJ2-1; D may match TRBD1 or TRBD2 (5 bases each). CDR1 SSHAT and CDR2 FNYEAQ come from the germline V gene (reference sequence). The CDR3 contains 15 residues. The CDR3 loop reads CASSSGTRGRNEQFF. CDR3 in DNA: TGTGCTAGCAGCTCCGGGACCCGCGGACGGAATGAGCAGTTCTTC.

This clonotype was seen only a few times. The chain has TRBV28 and TRBJ2-7; perhaps TRBD1 as D (6 bases). The germline CDR1 and CDR2 sequences are MDHEN and SYDVKM. V was trimmed by 3 bases and J by 6 bases, leaving 15 bases between them. The CDR3 spans 14 residues. CDR3 residues: CASSFNRDPLEQYF. CDR3 sequence (DNA): TGTGCCAGCAGTTTTAACAGGGACCCCCTCGAGCAGTACTTC.

The chain links TRBV7-2 to TRBJ2-4; 9 bases line up with TRBD1. The CDR3 has 14 amino acids. Germline CDR1 and CDR2: SGHTA and FQGNSA. After removal of 3 bases from V and 6 bases from J, the junction contained 3 bases not matched to a gene. The CDR3 DNA follows: TGTGCCAGCAGCTTTTCGGGACAGGGAAACATTCAGTACTTC. Amino acids: CASSFSGQGNIQYF.

This clonotype has a count of ten or more. The chain employs TRBV20-1 and TRBJ1-5, with D possibly being TRBD1 (5 bases). Germline-derived CDR1 and CDR2 are DFQATT and SNEGSKA (reference sequence). The V end lost 6 bases, the J end lost 6 bases, and 18 bases lay between the germline ends. This CDR3 contains 14 residues. CDR3 region: CSASGLGRGQPQHF. The CDR3 bases are TGCAGTGCCTCAGGGCTCGGGAGAGGTCAGCCCCAGCATTTT.

The J gene is TRBJ2-3, the V gene TRBV20-1; D is undetermined. V lost 1 base and J lost 5, with 4 bases in between. The CDR3 extends over 11 amino acids. CDR1 and CDR2 from the germline V gene are DFQATT and SNEGSKA (reference sequence). The CDR3 region is CSARVGDTQYF. CDR3 sequence (DNA): TGCAGTGCTAGAGTGGGAGATACGCAGTATTTT.

The genes are TRBV20-1 and TRBJ1-6, with D tentatively TRBD1 (6 bases). The germline V gene encodes CDR1 DFQATT and CDR2 SNEGSKA (reference sequence). The CDR3 contains 16 residues. Trimming stripped 1 base from V and 3 bases from J, with 13 bases between. The CDR3 DNA follows: TGCAGTGCTAGAGCTTCTCCGGACAGCTATAATTCACCCCTCCACTTT. Its protein product is CSARASPDSYNSPLHF.

This sequence joins TRBV29-1 and TRBJ2-2; the match to TRBD2 covers 9 bases. After removal of 3 bases from V and 5 bases from J, the junction contained 1 base not matched to a gene. CDR1 and CDR2 (germline): SQVTM, ANQGSEA. This CDR3 spans 13 amino acids. CDR3 bases: TGCAGCGTTGACCTAGCGGGGACCGGGGAGCTGTTTTTT. Its protein is CSVDLAGTGELFF.

The gene calls are TRBV28 and TRBJ2-2; 7 positions agree with TRBD1. The CDR3 totals 13 residues. With V trimmed by 2 bases and J by 6 bases, 0 bases remained unmatched. CDR1 MDHEN and CDR2 SYDVKM come from the germline V gene. This chain's CDR3 is CASSLQGAGELFF. The CDR3 DNA reads as TGTGCCAGCAGTTTACAGGGGGCCGGGGAGCTGTTTTTT.

This clonotype was recorded many times. This chain links TRBV15 with TRBJ2-1; 7 bases agree with TRBD2. Germline trimming cut 2 bases from V and 4 bases from J; bases unmatched to any gene: 5. Germline CDR1 reads LNHNV; CDR2 reads YYDKDF (reference sequence). The CDR3 contains 15 residues. CDR3: CATSRSGARYNEQFF. DNA of the CDR3: TGTGCCACCAGCAGAAGCGGGGCCCGATACAATGAGCAGTTCTTC.

In its sample, this clonotype was seen many times. This sequence joins TRBV21-1 and TRBJ2-5. TRBV21-1 is listed as a pseudogene. CDR3 size: 15 residues. The CDR3 region is CASSKGWGNQETQYF. Here the CDR3 DNA reads TGTGCCAGCAGCAAAGGATGGGGGAACCAAGAGACCCAGTACTTC.

This clonotype was picked up many times. The J gene is TRBJ2-1, the V gene TRBV7-9; TRBD1 aligns across 10 bases. Looked up from germline, CDR1 is SEHNR and CDR2 is FQNEAQ (reference sequence). Trimming took 6 bases from V and 6 from J; bases not matched to a gene: 8. The CDR3 is 15 residues long. Written as DNA, the CDR3 is TGTGCCAGCAGATCCCGGGACAGGGGCTTCAATGAGCAGTTCTTC. Protein sequence: CASRSRDRGFNEQFF.

The chain uses TRBV28 and TRBJ2-3, with a weak D call TRBD1 (6 bases). Looked up from germline, CDR1 is MDHEN and CDR2 is SYDVKM. CDR3 length equals 14 residues. Trimming left V 7 bases short and J 1 base short, with 12 bases between. For the CDR3, the DNA is TGTGCCAGCAAGGCCGGACAGCGCACAGATACGCAGTATTTT. Its protein product is CASKAGQRTDTQYF.

In its sample, this clonotype was seen many times. V gene TRBV5-1 combines with J gene TRBJ1-6, with D unresolved. The germline V and J ends were trimmed by 5 bases and 10 bases, with 13 bases remaining between them. The CDR3 contains 13 residues. Germline CDR1 reads SGHRS; CDR2 reads YFSETQ. CDR3 loop: CASRVFDGSPLHF. The CDR3 DNA is TGCGCCAGCAGGGTGTTCGATGGCTCACCCCTCCACTTT.

This clonotype was counted ten times or more. This chain joins TRBV5-1 and TRBJ1-1; TRBD1 is a possible D gene (5 bases). The CDR3 is 14 amino acids. Germline loops: CDR1 SGHRS, CDR2 YFSETQ. The ends were cut back, 3 bases at V and 3 bases at J, with 12 bases in the middle. As DNA, the CDR3 is TGCGCCAGCAGCTCCTGGGGGGATGACACTGAAGCTTTCTTT. This sequence encodes CASSSWGDDTEAFF.

This clonotype occurred many times. The chain couples TRBV15 to TRBJ1-1; D is possibly TRBD1 (5 bases). The CDR3 is made up of 14 amino acids. The ends were cut back, 0 bases at V and 2 bases at J, with 7 bases in the middle. The V gene's germline CDR1 is LNHNV and CDR2 YYDKDF (reference sequence). The CDR3 DNA follows: TGTGCCACCAGCAGAGATGGGGGAAACACTGAAGCTTTCTTT. Translating it yields CATSRDGGNTEAFF.

There are many counts of this clonotype. CDR3 sequence reads: CASSSGTPYGYTF. Here the CDR3 DNA reads TGTGCCAGCAGTTCCGGGACACCGTATGGCTACACCTTC. V usage is TRBV28 and J usage is TRBJ1-2, with TRBD1 as a possible D gene (6 bases). V dropped 4 bases and J dropped 5 bases, with 11 bases sitting between them. Germline CDR1 reads MDHEN; CDR2 reads SYDVKM. The CDR3 is made up of 13 amino acids.

The chain links TRBV12-3 or TRBV12-4 to TRBJ1-1, with a tentative D call TRBD1 (6 bases). The CDR3 consists of 16 residues. Trimming took 4 bases from V and 0 from J, leaving 15 bases between them. The CDR3 here is CASSSYRDPMNTEAFF. The CDR3 DNA sequence: TGTGCCAGCAGTTCTTACAGGGATCCTATGAACACTGAAGCTTTCTTT.